This passage covers 10 T cell receptor beta chains from one sample sequenced in a study of blood T cell repertoires in COVID-19. Assay used: immunoSEQ multiplex PCR; TCRdb lists only in-frame clones, some missing. The sample carries over 300,000 clones, roughly 90% recorded once. Sequencing used PBMCs or T cells enriched from blood (not recorded which). These receptors all come from a woman younger than 45 with acute COVID-19.

This chain joins TRBV11-3 and TRBJ2-2; 9 positions match TRBD1. The CDR3 spans 15 residues. CDR1 SGHNT and CDR2 YENEEA come from the germline V gene. The V and J ends lost 4 bases and 5 bases, in that order; junction bases with no gene match: 5. CDR3: CASSSPGQGTGELFF. The DNA of the CDR3 is TGTGCCAGCAGCTCCCCGGGACAGGGAACCGGGGAGCTGTTTTTT. The full variable domain, rest sourced from reference TRBV11-3 and TRBJ2-2, is EAGVVQSPRYKIIEKKQPVAFWCNPISGHNTLYWYLQNLGQGPELLIRYENEEAVDDSQLPKDRFSAERLKGVDSTLKIQPAELGDSAVYLCASSSPGQGTGELFFGEGSRLTVL.

The chain couples TRBV10-3 to TRBJ1-1, with 8 bases lining up with TRBD1. The germline gives CDR1 ENHRY, CDR2 SYGVKD. J was trimmed by 5 bases and V by 6 bases; bases with no gene match: 11. CDR3 length equals 15 residues. The CDR3 region is CAIRTGATGGTEAFF. The CDR3 DNA is TGTGCCATCAGGACAGGGGCTACCGGAGGGACTGAAGCTTTCTTT.

This clone was seen only a few times. The chain has TRBV6-5 and TRBJ1-3; TRBD1 is a possible D gene (6 bases). Germline values: CDR1 MNHEY, CDR2 SVGAGI. This CDR3 is built from 14 residues. V lost 5 bases to trimming and J lost 0 bases, with 8 bases between them. The CDR3 DNA reads TGTGCCAGCAGTATGACAGGCTCTGGAAACACCATATATTTT. Residues: CASSMTGSGNTIYF.

The rearrangement joins TRBV6-6 to TRBJ1-3; 12 bases are a match to TRBD1. The CDR3 has 17 amino acids. Germline values: CDR1 MNHNY, CDR2 SVGAGI (reference sequence). J gave up 1 base and V 5 bases, and 6 bases lay outside the gene matches. The CDR3 protein is CASSLRDRGRSGNTIYF. The CDR3 DNA sequence: TGTGCCAGCAGTCTTAGGGACAGGGGGCGGTCTGGAAACACCATATATTTT.

The gene calls are TRBV6-1 and TRBJ1-2; 7 bases line up with TRBD1. Germline trimming cut 2 bases from V and 4 bases from J; bases unmatched to any gene: 4. CDR1 and CDR2 from the germline V gene are MNHNS and SASEGT. There are 14 residues in the CDR3. Here the CDR3 reads CASSERGTVYGYTF. The CDR3 DNA is TGTGCCAGCAGTGAAAGGGGGACAGTCTATGGCTACACCTTC.

The genes are TRBV5-1 and TRBJ1-2, with D maybe TRBD1 (6 bases). The CDR3 contains 14 residues. CDR1 is SGHRS and CDR2 is YFSETQ in the germline V gene. Trimming stripped 5 bases from V and 8 bases from J, with 19 bases between. The CDR3 spells CASSPTGNLGGYTF. DNA of the CDR3: TGCGCCAGCAGTCCTACAGGGAATCTAGGCGGCTACACCTTC.

The chain joins TRBV4-3 to TRBJ2-1; D is unclear. The CDR3 is made up of 16 amino acids. V was pared by 4 bases and J by 1 base, with 14 bases between. Per the germline V gene, CDR1 is LGHNA and CDR2 is YSLEER. This CDR3 is CASSRTQALSYNEQFF. CDR3 in DNA: TGCGCCAGCAGCCGTACTCAAGCTTTATCCTACAATGAGCAGTTCTTC.

The chain uses TRBV29-1 and TRBJ1-1, with D perhaps matching TRBD1 (6 bases). V gave up 6 bases and J gave up 8 bases, with 22 bases separating them. CDR1 is SQVTM, CDR2 ANQGSEA, per germline. This CDR3 spans 14 amino acids. DNA for the CDR3: TGCAGCGTGGAACAGGGTACCAGACTCCGAGAAGCTTTCTTT. It translates to CSVEQGTRLREAFF.

V and J are TRBV10-3 and TRBJ1-5, with D possibly TRBD1 on 5 matching bases. The CDR3 spans 14 residues. In germline, CDR1 is ENHRY, CDR2 SYGVKD. V was shortened by 2 bases and J by 11 bases, with 16 bases between the two germline ends. The CDR3 bases are TGTGCCATCAGTGAGGGGGGGACCTTTGGGTCCCAGCATTTT. Translating gives CAISEGGTFGSQHF.

The chain uses TRBV4-3 and TRBJ2-5; TRBD2 matches 11 bases. This CDR3 is built from 18 residues. After removal of 3 bases from V and 5 bases from J, the junction contained 14 bases not matched to a gene. The germline CDR1 and CDR2 sequences are LGHNA and YSLEER. CDR3 region: CASSQGPGLAVVSETQYF. The CDR3 DNA sequence: TGCGCCAGCAGCCAGGGTCCGGGACTAGCGGTCGTTTCGGAGACCCAGTACTTC.